The 27 T cell receptor beta chains presented below share a single source sample, sequenced in a study of cytomegalovirus exposure and HLA in healthy donors. PCR employed 60 Vbeta and 13 Jbeta primers. Profiling relied on immunoSEQ multiplex PCR, and the TCRdb table lists in-frame clones only, not all of them. This table has 150,000 to 200,000 clones, around 78% appearing once. The source material was PBMCs. The receptors come from a female donor in good health and CMV-seronegative.

This chain uses TRBV7-8 with TRBJ2-7; 7 nucleotides line up with TRBD2. The V segment lost 1 base and the J segment 6 bases; nucleotides outside the gene matches: 12. The CDR3 totals 16 residues. Germline lookup yields CDR1 SGHVS and CDR2 FQNEAQ. In DNA, the CDR3 is TGTGCCAGCAGCTTAGTATTGTCTAGCGGATCACGCGAGCAGTACTTC. It yields the protein CASSLVLSSGSREQYF.

The rearrangement links TRBV5-6 to TRBJ1-2, with 10 bases that match TRBD1. The CDR3 covers 14 residues. Trimming at V came to 3 bases and at J to 4 bases, leaving 3 bases not matched to a gene. Germline V gives CDR1 SGHDT, CDR2 YYEEEE. The CDR3 sequence is CASSWRDRGYGYTF. The CDR3, as DNA: TGTGCCAGCAGCTGGCGGGACAGGGGCTATGGCTACACCTTC.

J is TRBJ2-3 and V is TRBV19, with D maybe TRBD1 (5 bases). Germline assignment: CDR1 LNHDA and CDR2 SQIVND (reference sequence). The CDR3 consists of 15 residues. V shed 7 bases and J shed 5 bases, with 19 bases lying between them. The CDR3 region is CASKPTRGRVDTQYF. DNA of the CDR3: TGTGCCAGTAAACCCACGCGAGGCAGGGTAGATACGCAGTATTTT.

V and J are TRBV6-5 and TRBJ2-3; perhaps TRBD1 as D (6 bases). CDR1 and CDR2 (germline): MNHEY, SVGAGI. This CDR3 is 12 amino acids long. V was trimmed by 10 bases and J by 2 bases, leaving 10 bases between them. CDR3 region: CATSGDTDTQYF. CDR3 in DNA: TGTGCCACCTCAGGGGACACAGATACGCAGTATTTT.

This chain connects TRBV6-6 to TRBJ1-5; 10 bases map to TRBD1. Losses at the gene ends were 2 bases for V and 6 bases for J; bases not matched to a gene: 4. The V gene's germline CDR1 is MNHNY and CDR2 SVGAGI (reference sequence). The CDR3 runs to 15 residues. The CDR3 spells CASSYRDRGPQPQHF. The CDR3 bases are TGTGCCAGCAGTTACCGGGACAGGGGACCTCAGCCCCAGCATTTT.

V and J are TRBV30 and TRBJ1-2; D remains unclear. The germline CDR1 and CDR2 sequences are GTSNPN and SVGIG (reference sequence). The V end was cut by 4 bases, the J end by 8 bases, with 14 bases between. The CDR3 has 12 residues. The CDR3 DNA sequence: TGTGCCTGGAAGATTGTTGGCGGCGGCTACACCTTC. This sequence encodes CAWKIVGGGYTF.

V is TRBV7-2 and J is TRBJ1-3; TRBD1 is a possible D gene (6 bases). Germline lookup yields CDR1 SGHTA and CDR2 FQGNSA. The CDR3 runs to 18 residues. The germline V and J ends were trimmed by 5 bases and 0 bases, with 20 bases remaining between them. The CDR3 DNA sequence: TGTGCCAGCAGCACTCGTACGGGGCAGGGGCGCTCTGGAAACACCATATATTTT. Its translation is CASSTRTGQGRSGNTIYF.

J is TRBJ2-5 and V is TRBV14; TRBD2 might be the D (5 bases). CDR3 length: 14 residues. The germline V gene has CDR1 SGHDN and CDR2 FVKESK. V was cut by 4 bases and J by 7 bases, with 16 bases left in between. The CDR3 region is CASSLLGLTGTQYF. The CDR3 DNA reads TGTGCCAGCAGCCTTCTTGGACTGACGGGGACCCAGTACTTC.

V gene TRBV5-8 combines with J gene TRBJ2-5, with TRBD1 matching over 9 bases. Germline V CDR1 and CDR2: SGHTS, YDEGEE. Unmatched junction bases numbered 11, after V lost 4 bases and J lost 4 bases. The CDR3 sequence is 16 residues long. The DNA of the CDR3 is TGTGCCAGCAGCCGGGACAGGGTTGGGTCAGGAGAGACCCAGTACTTC. This sequence encodes CASSRDRVGSGETQYF.

This clone was seen a single time. The V call is TRBV27, the J call TRBJ2-7; 10 bases match TRBD2. After removal of 4 bases from V and 4 bases from J, the junction contained 10 bases not matched to a gene. The germline V gene encodes CDR1 MNHEY and CDR2 SMNVEV (reference sequence). The CDR3 is 16 amino acids. DNA of the CDR3: TGTGCCAGCAGTTACTCAAGCGGGAGGGCCGATTACGAGCAGTACTTC. Translation gives CASSYSSGRADYEQYF.

The chain links TRBV5-1 to TRBJ2-5; 9 positions match TRBD2. CDR1 SGHRS and CDR2 YFSETQ come from the germline V gene. The trim removed 3 bases at V and 1 base at J, leaving 7 bases unmatched. CDR3 length: 16 amino acids. The DNA for the CDR3 is TGCGCCAGCAGCTCCTCGAGCGGGGGGCCCCAAGAGACCCAGTACTTC. Its protein product is CASSSSSGGPQETQYF. The whole variable domain, filled in from reference TRBV5-1 and TRBJ2-5, reads KAGVTQTPRYLIKTRGQQVTLSCSPISGHRSVSWYQQTPGQGLQFLFEYFSETQRNKGNFPGRFSGRQFSNSRSEMNVSTLELGDSALYLCASSSSSGGPQETQYFGPGTRLLVL.

The chain carries TRBV7-9 and TRBJ2-7; tentatively, D is TRBD2 (7 bases). This CDR3 region has 14 residues. Germline CDR1 reads SEHNR; CDR2 reads FQNEAQ (reference sequence). V gave up 7 bases and J gave up 3 bases, with 16 bases separating them. The CDR3 DNA is TGTGCCAGCACCGCGGGGGCAGGCTTCTACGAGCAGTACTTC. This translates into CASTAGAGFYEQYF. The full variable domain, completed using reference TRBV7-9 and TRBJ2-7, is DTGVSQNPRHKITKRGQNVTFRCDPISEHNRLYWYRQTLGQGPEFLTYFQNEAQLEKSRLLSDRFSAERPKGSFSTLEIQRTEQGDSAMYLCASTAGAGFYEQYFGPGTRLTVT.

This clone was detected once. This chain joins TRBV19 and TRBJ1-1, with 7 bases aligning to TRBD1. CDR1 is LNHDA, CDR2 SQIVND, per germline (reference sequence). This CDR3 region has 13 residues. With 9 bases clipped from V and 5 bases from J, the junction kept 9 bases outside the gene matches. Here the CDR3 DNA reads TGTGCCAGCCAACCAGGGGGACGGACTGAAGCTTTCTTT. It yields the protein CASQPGGRTEAFF. Filled out from reference TRBV19 and TRBJ1-1, the complete variable domain reads DGGITQSPKYLFRKEGQNVTLSCEQNLNHDAMYWYRQDPGQGLRLIYYSQIVNDFQKGDIAEGYSVSREKKESFPLTVTSAQKNPTAFYLCASQPGGRTEAFFGQGTRLTVV.

The CDR3 nucleotides read TGTGCCAGCAGCCAAGACCCTCGGGGGGGGTCGAGGAAGGGGGCTTTCTTT. It encodes CASSQDPRGGSRKGAFF. The V call is TRBV4-2, the J call TRBJ1-1, with D possibly being TRBD1 (5 bases). Germline V gives CDR1 LGHNA, CDR2 YNFKEQ. The CDR3 sequence is 17 residues long. V lost 0 bases, J lost 11 bases, and 25 bases lay in between.

Comment on this clone: The junction departs from germline at one end; a sequencing error may be responsible. This chain joins TRBV27 and TRBJ2-5, with D perhaps TRBD2 (6 bases). The CDR3 runs 16 residues. Looked up from germline, CDR1 is MNHEY and CDR2 is SMNVEV (reference sequence). The CDR3 DNA reads TGTGCCAGCACTTTATTCGGCGGGGCGGCTGTAGAGACCCAGTACTTC. Residues: CASTLFGGAAVETQYF.

The chain combines TRBV6-5 with TRBJ1-1; 7 bases align to TRBD1. V trimming: 0 bases; J trimming: 5 bases; junction bases outside the gene matches: 6. CDR3 size: 15 residues. CDR1 and CDR2 from the germline V gene are MNHEY and SVGAGI. The CDR3 region has the DNA TGTGCCAGCAGTTACTCGAGGGCAGGGGGAACTGAAGCTTTCTTT. Translated, it gives CASSYSRAGGTEAFF.

The rearrangement uses TRBV16 and TRBJ1-5; 8 bases align to TRBD1. Germline V gene data show CDR1 as KGHSY and CDR2 as FQNENV. V shed 5 bases, J shed 1 base, and the junction held 4 bases outside the gene matches. The CDR3 totals 15 residues. DNA of the CDR3: TGTGCCAGCAGCTCGCAGGGGGCCAGCAATCAGCCCCAGCATTTT. Translated: CASSSQGASNQPQHF.

This chain connects TRBV19 to TRBJ2-7; 10 bases are shared with TRBD2. The J segment lost 2 bases and the V segment lost 3 bases, leaving 7 bases of the junction unmatched. The CDR3 has 16 residues. CDR1 and CDR2 (germline): LNHDA, SQIVND (reference sequence). CDR3 loop: CASSIFSSGRPYEQYF. CDR3 nucleotides: TGTGCCAGTAGTATCTTCTCTAGCGGGAGACCCTACGAGCAGTACTTC.

The chain is built from TRBV27 and TRBJ1-4; TRBD1 might be the D (6 bases). The CDR3 length is 20 residues. V dropped 6 bases and J dropped 0 bases, with 26 bases sitting between them. Germline V CDR1 and CDR2: MNHEY, SMNVEV (reference sequence). The CDR3 here is CASRATGTSGSMSTNEKLFF. CDR3 in DNA: TGTGCCAGCAGAGCTACCGGGACATCGGGCTCCATGTCAACTAATGAAAAACTGTTTTTT.

V usage is TRBV6-5 and J usage is TRBJ1-5, with 10 bases identical to TRBD1. The CDR3 runs to 14 residues. Germline CDR1 is MNHEY and CDR2 is SVGAGI. The junction had 6 bases not matched to a gene; V was cut back by 6 bases and J by 7 bases. The CDR3 sequence is CASRQTGGLQPQHF. The CDR3 DNA follows: TGTGCCAGCAGACAGACAGGGGGCTTGCAGCCCCAGCATTTT.

J is TRBJ2-5 and V is TRBV2; D might be TRBD1 (7 bases). The germline V gene has CDR1 SNHLY and CDR2 FYNNEI. Trimming removed 3 bases at V and 11 bases at J, with 13 bases between. This CDR3 has 12 residues. CDR3 residues: CASSETGRKQYF. DNA for the CDR3: TGTGCCAGCAGTGAGACAGGGAGGAAACAGTACTTC.

The chain links TRBV28 to TRBJ2-7; no reliable D call. Germline V lookup: CDR1 MDHEN, CDR2 SYDVKM. The CDR3 totals 13 residues. V was cut by 5 bases and J by 3 bases, with 11 bases left in between. The CDR3 loop is CASSRAADYEQYF. CDR3 in DNA: TGTGCCAGCAGTCGAGCTGCGGACTACGAGCAGTACTTC.

The chain couples TRBV29-1 to TRBJ1-5; D unclear. This CDR3 has 11 amino acids. The germline gives CDR1 SQVTM, CDR2 ANQGSEA. Between the trimmed V and J ends, which lost 1 base and 6 bases, there was a span of 4 bases. CDR3 sequence reads: CSVEAGQPQHF. DNA of the CDR3: TGCAGCGTTGAAGCGGGTCAGCCCCAGCATTTT.

This rearrangement joins TRBV7-9 to TRBJ2-3; the D is unclear. V was cut by 0 bases and J by 8 bases, with 6 bases left in between. The germline V gene encodes CDR1 SEHNR and CDR2 FQNEAQ (reference sequence). This CDR3 has 12 residues. The CDR3, as DNA: TGTGCCAGCAGCTTAGCGGCCCCTACGCAGTATTTT. Translation: CASSLAAPTQYF.

The J gene is TRBJ2-1, the V gene TRBV19; TRBD2 aligns across 12 bases. The V and J ends lost 6 bases and 9 bases, in that order; junction bases with no gene match: 3. From germline, CDR1 is LNHDA and CDR2 SQIVND (reference sequence). The CDR3 sequence is 13 residues long. The CDR3 DNA sequence: TGTGCCAGTAGGGGACTAGCGGGTTTTGAGCAGTTCTTC. Translated, it gives CASRGLAGFEQFF.

As regards this clone: At the DNA level, this CDR3 is encoded by other sequences in the same sample as well. V is TRBV6-5 and J is TRBJ1-1; no definite D call. CDR1 and CDR2 from the germline V gene are MNHEY and SVGAGI. Between the trimmed V and J ends, which lost 0 bases and 1 base, there was a span of 9 bases. The CDR3 is 15 amino acids. This CDR3 reads CASSYSRQRNTEAFF. The DNA of the CDR3 is TGTGCCAGCAGTTACTCGCGACAAAGGAACACTGAAGCTTTCTTT.

The CDR3, as DNA: TGTGCCAGCAGCGGGGGGACAGTAAAAAAGGCCGGGGAGCTGTTTTTT. Residues: CASSGGTVKKAGELFF. The chain couples TRBV9 to TRBJ2-2; 7 bases agree with TRBD1. CDR1 is SGDLS, CDR2 YYNGEE, per germline. The J segment lost 6 bases and the V segment lost 3 bases, leaving 11 bases of the junction unmatched. The CDR3 runs 16 residues.